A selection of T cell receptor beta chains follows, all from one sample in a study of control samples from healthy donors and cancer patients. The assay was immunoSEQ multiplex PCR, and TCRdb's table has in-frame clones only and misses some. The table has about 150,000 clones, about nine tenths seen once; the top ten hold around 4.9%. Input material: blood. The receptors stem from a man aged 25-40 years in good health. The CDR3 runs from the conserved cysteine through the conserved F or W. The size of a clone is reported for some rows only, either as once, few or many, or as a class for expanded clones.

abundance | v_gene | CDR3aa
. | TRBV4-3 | CASSQEGGARVRYEQYF
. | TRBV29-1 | CSAALGVNTEAFF
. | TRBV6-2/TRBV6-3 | CASSYSRPGANVLTF
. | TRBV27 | CASSALQTGSYYGYTF
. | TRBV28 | CASSSPPRPYEQYF
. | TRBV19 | CASTLAGGPSYEQYF
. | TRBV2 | CASSERRTGVYEQFF
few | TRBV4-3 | CASSQVSLNTGELFF
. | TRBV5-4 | CASEPGLAGQSSYNEQFF
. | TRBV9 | CASSTAPRRQVISGANVLTF
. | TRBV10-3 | CAIRGTSERTEQYF
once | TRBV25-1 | CASSIVSGANTEAFF